The TCR beta chain described here comes from a study of cytomegalovirus exposure and HLA in healthy donors. The study, taken as a whole, reports: The study recorded 164 TCR beta chains that were cytomegalovirus-associated. TCR sequences were mostly rare, though some public TCRs occurred in many donors. Three chains tied to CMV proved CMV antigen-specific in vitro. Reported results showed that the classifier diagnosed cytomegalovirus status with high specificity and sensitivity.

This table comes from immunoSEQ multiplex PCR, and its TCRdb copy is limited to in-frame clones, with some not included. This sample has tens of thousands of clones, with 91% found just once. V shed 2 bases and J 2 bases; nucleotides not matched to a gene: 4. Germline CDR1 SGHRS, CDR2 YFSETQ. This CDR3 comprises 15 residues. Remarks on this clone: Its antigen is not identified.

The chain combines TRBV5-1 with TRBJ2-5, with 9 bases lining up with TRBD1. This TCR derives from a man aged 18 to 29 in good health and CMV-seronegative. Sequencing input: PBMCs. The CDR3 DNA reads TGCGCCAGCAGCTTAAACAGGGGGCGGCAAGAGACCCAGTACTTC. Translated, it gives CASSLNRGRQETQYF.